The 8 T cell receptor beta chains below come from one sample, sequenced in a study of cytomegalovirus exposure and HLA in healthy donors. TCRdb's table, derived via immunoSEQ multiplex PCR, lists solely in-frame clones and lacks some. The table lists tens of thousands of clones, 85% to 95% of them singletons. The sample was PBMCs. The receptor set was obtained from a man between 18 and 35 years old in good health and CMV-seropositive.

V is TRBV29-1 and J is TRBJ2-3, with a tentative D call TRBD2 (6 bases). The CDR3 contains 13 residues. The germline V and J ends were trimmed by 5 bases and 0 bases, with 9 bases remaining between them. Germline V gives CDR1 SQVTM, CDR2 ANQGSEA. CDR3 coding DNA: TGCAGCGTTCGGGAGACAAGCACAGATACGCAGTATTTT. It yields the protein CSVRETSTDTQYF.

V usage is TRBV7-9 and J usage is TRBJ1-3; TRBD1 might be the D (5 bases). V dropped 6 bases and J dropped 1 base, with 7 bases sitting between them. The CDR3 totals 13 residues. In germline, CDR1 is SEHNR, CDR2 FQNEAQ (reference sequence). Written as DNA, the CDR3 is TGTGCCAGCAGTGCAGGGTCTGGAAACACCATATATTTT. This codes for CASSAGSGNTIYF.

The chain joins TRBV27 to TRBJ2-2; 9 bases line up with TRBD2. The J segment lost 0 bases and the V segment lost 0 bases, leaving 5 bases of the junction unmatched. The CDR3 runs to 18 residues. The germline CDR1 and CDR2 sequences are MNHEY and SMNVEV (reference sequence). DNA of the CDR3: TGTGCCAGCAGTTTATCGAGGCTAGCGGGGTCGAACACCGGGGAGCTGTTTTTT. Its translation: CASSLSRLAGSNTGELFF.

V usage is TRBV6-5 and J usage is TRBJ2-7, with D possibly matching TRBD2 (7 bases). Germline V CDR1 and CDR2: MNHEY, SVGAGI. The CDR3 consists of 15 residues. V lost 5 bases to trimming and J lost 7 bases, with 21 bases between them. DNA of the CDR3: TGTGCCAGCAGTCCCCCGGGGCGGAGGGGGGGGGAGCAGTACTTC. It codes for CASSPPGRRGGEQYF.

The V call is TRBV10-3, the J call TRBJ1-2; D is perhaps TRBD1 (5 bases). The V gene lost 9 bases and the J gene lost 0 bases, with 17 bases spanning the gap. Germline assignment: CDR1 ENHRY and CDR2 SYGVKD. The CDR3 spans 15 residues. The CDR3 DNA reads TGTGCCATAGGGACTTCTGGGGGTCCTAACTATGGCTACACCTTC. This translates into CAIGTSGGPNYGYTF.

The CDR3 nucleotides read TGTGCTAGTGGTTTGGTACCCAGCGAGGGAAACACCATATATTTT. This translates into CASGLVPSEGNTIYF. The gene calls are TRBV12-5 and TRBJ1-3; no definite D call. The CDR3 spans 15 residues. V lost 0 bases and J 4 bases, leaving 10 bases between the germline ends. Germline CDR1 LGHNT, CDR2 FRNRAP.

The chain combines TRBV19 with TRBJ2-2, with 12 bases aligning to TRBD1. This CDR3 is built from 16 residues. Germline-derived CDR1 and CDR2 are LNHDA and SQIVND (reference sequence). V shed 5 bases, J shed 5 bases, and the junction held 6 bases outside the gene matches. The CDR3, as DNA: TGTGCCAGTAGTCCTGGGACAGGGGGCAGGACCGGGGAGCTGTTTTTT. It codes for CASSPGTGGRTGELFF. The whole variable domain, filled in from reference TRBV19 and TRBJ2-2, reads DGGITQSPKYLFRKEGQNVTLSCEQNLNHDAMYWYRQDPGQGLRLIYYSQIVNDFQKGDIAEGYSVSREKKESFPLTVTSAQKNPTAFYLCASSPGTGGRTGELFFGEGSRLTVL.

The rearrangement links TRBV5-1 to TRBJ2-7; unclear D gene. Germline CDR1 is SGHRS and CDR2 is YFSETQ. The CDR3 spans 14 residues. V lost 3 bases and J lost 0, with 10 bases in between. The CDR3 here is CASSSELSSYEQYF. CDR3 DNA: TGCGCCAGCAGCTCGGAGCTGAGCTCCTACGAGCAGTACTTC.